This T cell receptor (beta chain) was recovered during a study of T cell responses to AZD1222 COVID-19 vaccine. Germline V gives CDR1 SNHLY, CDR2 FYNNEI. Trimming took 3 bases from V and 2 from J; bases not matched to a gene: 4. This CDR3 spans 15 amino acids. Method: immunoSEQ multiplex PCR; TCRdb's copy keeps in-frame clones and lacks some. The data contain about 87,000 clones, around 89% of them singletons. A remark on this clone: As yet, its antigen is unknown.

Study observations and caveats: Only a handful of AZD1222 recipients, several in all, had baseline seropositivity. Spike was spanned by vaccine-associated CD4 TCRs, which were dominant at 160-218 and 743-854. None of the repertoires were sampled until the peak T cell response had passed.

This specimen was peripheral blood, taken on day 0 of AZD1222 vaccination. The V gene is TRBV2, the J gene TRBJ1-5; 7 nucleotides align to TRBD1. This receptor was taken from an adult in good health. This CDR3 is CASSDRQGGNQPQHF. The CDR3 region has the DNA TGTGCCAGCAGTGACCGACAGGGTGGCAATCAGCCCCAGCATTTT.